This T cell receptor beta chain was captured by sequencing in a study of cytomegalovirus exposure and HLA in healthy donors. Overall study findings and caveats: In vitro checks showed that three CMV-associated chains really do target CMV antigens.

Concerning this clone: Its antigen is unidentified.

Germline V gene sequence: CDR1 PRHDT, CDR2 FYEKMQ (reference sequence). The length of the CDR3 is 15 residues. The V segment lost 6 bases and the J segment 3 bases; nucleotides outside the gene matches: 8. PCR involved 60 Vbeta and 13 Jbeta primers. The assay was immunoSEQ multiplex PCR, and TCRdb's table has in-frame clones only and misses some. The sample carries under 200,000 clones, approximately 86% recorded once. This clonotype was sampled from a boy aged 2 to 10 in good health and CMV-seronegative. The sequencing input was PBMCs. The chain has TRBV13 and TRBJ2-1, with 7 nucleotides matching TRBD2. The chain's CDR3 is CASRNAGTNYNEQFF. CDR3 in DNA: TGTGCCAGCAGAAACGCCGGGACTAACTACAATGAGCAGTTCTTC.